This TCR beta chain comes out of a study of blood T cell repertoires in COVID-19. About the research overall: Samples taken during acute and convalescent COVID-19 were collected in the United States, Italy and Spain. Sources were T cells, B-cell-depleted T cells, or PBMCs; the material itself was cDNA or gDNA.

Trimming pared 5 bases from V and 0 bases from J, leaving 5 bases between. Germline V CDR1 and CDR2: SQVTM, ANQGSEA. This CDR3 is built from 12 residues. Original data processing: Nucleated cell counts were estimated from reference gene primer amplification. Sequenced by immunoSEQ multiplex PCR; TCRdb stores in-frame clones only, minus some. That table supplies the V and J calls and clone size; D and trimming were determined from the DNA. The sample consists of 25,000 to 30,000 clones, 76% of them appearing once. The specimen was peripheral blood. This TCR was sampled from a man aged 70 or older with acute or convalescent COVID-19. The V call is TRBV29-1, the J call TRBJ2-1; D is ambiguous. The CDR3 reads CSVTNSYNEQFF. Written as DNA, the CDR3 is TGCAGCGTTACTAACTCCTACAATGAGCAGTTCTTC.